Listed here are 11 T cell receptor beta chains from one sample, sequenced in a study of glioma-infiltrating T cells after dendritic cell vaccination. Clones were read by immunoSEQ multiplex PCR, and TCRdb kept only the in-frame ones, dropping some. The data contain roughly 100,000 clones, 90% of them singletons. As to time point: after dendritic cell vaccination, including at tumor progression/relapse. Specimen: blood, collected after dendritic cell vaccination. Receptors originate from a human donor with glioblastoma.

This chain connects TRBV2 to TRBJ1-5, with 10 positions matching TRBD1. Germline assignment: CDR1 SNHLY and CDR2 FYNNEI. The CDR3 has 13 amino acids. The J segment lost 11 bases and the V segment lost 8 bases, leaving 9 bases of the junction unmatched. The CDR3 here is CASSGQGPMAQHF. The CDR3 bases are TGTGCCAGCTCGGGACAGGGGCCCATGGCCCAGCATTTT. Based on the CDR3 plus reference TRBV2 and TRBJ1-5, the full variable domain is EPEVTQTPSHQVTQMGQEVILRCVPISNHLYFYWYRQILGQKVEFLVSFYNNEISEKSEIFDDQFSVERPDGSNFTLKIRSTKLEDSAMYFCASSGQGPMAQHFGDGTRLSIL.

J is TRBJ2-7 and V is TRBV6-5; 7 bases agree with TRBD1. The ends lost 6 bases at V and 1 base at J; junction bases unmatched: 9. This CDR3 region has 15 residues. Germline V lookup: CDR1 MNHEY, CDR2 SVGAGI. In nucleotides, the CDR3 is TGTGCCAGCAGAGACGACCGGACAGGATCCTACGAGCAGTACTTC. Translating gives CASRDDRTGSYEQYF.

The V and J genes are TRBV20-1 and TRBJ2-4; 13 positions agree with TRBD2. Germline-derived CDR1 and CDR2 are DFQATT and SNEGSKA (reference sequence). CDR3 size: 11 residues. V lost 5 bases and J lost 16; bases outside the gene matches: 5. This CDR3 is CSAAGTSGNYF. Written as DNA, the CDR3 is TGCAGTGCTGCGGGGACTAGCGGGAACTACTTC.

This chain uses TRBV5-4 with TRBJ1-5, with a tentative D call TRBD1 (6 bases). Germline lookup yields CDR1 SGHNT and CDR2 YYREEE (reference sequence). Trimming cost V 0 bases and J 4 bases, with 8 bases left between them. The CDR3 length is 14 residues. The CDR3 region is CASSLAGENQPQHF. The CDR3 DNA is TGTGCCAGCAGCTTGGCAGGGGAGAATCAGCCCCAGCATTTT.

V gene TRBV7-9 combines with J gene TRBJ2-5, with D possibly matching TRBD1 (5 bases). The CDR3 length is 14 residues. The V gene lost 2 bases and the J gene lost 5 bases, with 12 bases spanning the gap. Germline loops: CDR1 SEHNR, CDR2 FQNEAQ (reference sequence). CDR3 DNA: TGTGCCAGCAGCTTACCAGGGCGGCGGGAGACCCAGTACTTC. It translates to CASSLPGRRETQYF.

The chain recombines TRBV27 with TRBJ2-2; D unresolved. The CDR3 contains 13 residues. V lost 8 bases and J lost 0, with 7 bases in between. Germline lookup yields CDR1 MNHEY and CDR2 SMNVEV (reference sequence). CDR3 sequence reads: CASARANTGELFF. The DNA of the CDR3 is TGTGCCAGCGCCCGGGCGAACACCGGGGAGCTGTTTTTT.

CDR3 sequence reads: CASSLFDSSYEQYF. The CDR3 DNA follows: TGCGCCAGCAGCTTGTTCGACAGTTCCTACGAGCAGTACTTC. V is TRBV5-1 and J is TRBJ2-5; possible D gene TRBD1, 5 bases. With the DNA end fitting TRBJ2-7 better, the J assignment may be wrong. Germline lookup yields CDR1 SGHRS and CDR2 YFSETQ. The CDR3 consists of 14 residues.

This clone was picked up one time. The chain has TRBV29-1 and TRBJ2-3; TRBD2 aligns across 14 bases. V was pared by 4 bases and J by 6 bases, with 3 bases of the junction left unmatched. Germline V gene sequence: CDR1 SQVTM, CDR2 ANQGSEA. This CDR3 contains 14 residues. CDR3 nucleotides: TGCAGCGTTGGACTAGCGGGAGGGGTGGATACGCAGTATTTT. Its protein is CSVGLAGGVDTQYF.

This clone was seen just once. The J gene is TRBJ1-5, the V gene TRBV10-3, with TRBD1 matching over 7 bases. This CDR3 spans 14 amino acids. Looked up from germline, CDR1 is ENHRY and CDR2 is SYGVKD. The trim removed 10 bases at V and 1 base at J, leaving 7 bases unmatched. CDR3 bases: TGTGCCACCGGACAGGACCCAAGCAATCAGCCCCAGCATTTT. Translation gives CATGQDPSNQPQHF.

The J gene is TRBJ1-1, the V gene TRBV5-4; 9 bases are shared with TRBD1. The CDR3 runs 14 residues. The germline gives CDR1 SGHNT, CDR2 YYREEE (reference sequence). With 3 bases clipped from V and 7 bases from J, the junction kept 7 bases outside the gene matches. This CDR3 reads CASSWGQGSGEAFF. CDR3 in DNA: TGTGCCAGCAGCTGGGGACAGGGTAGCGGTGAAGCTTTCTTT.

In this sample, this clone turned up a few times. V gene TRBV10-2 combines with J gene TRBJ2-3, with a tentative D call TRBD1 (6 bases). V lost 5 bases and J 1 base, leaving 10 bases between the germline ends. Germline V gene sequence: CDR1 WSHSY, CDR2 SAAADI. This CDR3 region has 14 residues. In DNA form, the CDR3 reads TGCGCCAGCAGTCTGGGGGCAGGCACAGATACGCAGTATTTT. It codes for CASSLGAGTDTQYF.